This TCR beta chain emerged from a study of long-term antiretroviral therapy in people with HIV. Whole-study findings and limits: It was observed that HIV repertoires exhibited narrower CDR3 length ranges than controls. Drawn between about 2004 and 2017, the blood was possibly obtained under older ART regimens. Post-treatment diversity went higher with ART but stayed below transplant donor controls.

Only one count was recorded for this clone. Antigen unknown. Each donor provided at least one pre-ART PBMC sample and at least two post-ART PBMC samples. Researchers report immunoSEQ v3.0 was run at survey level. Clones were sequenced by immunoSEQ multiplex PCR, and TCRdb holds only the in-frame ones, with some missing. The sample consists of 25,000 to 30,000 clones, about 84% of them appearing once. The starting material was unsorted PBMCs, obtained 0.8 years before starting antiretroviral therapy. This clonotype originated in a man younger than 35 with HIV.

This chain's CDR3 is CASSLGGRSNQPQHF. CDR3 DNA sequence: TGTGCCAGCAGCTTAGGGGGGCGTAGCAATCAGCCCCAGCATTTT. The chain carries TRBV13 and TRBJ1-5; D might be TRBD1 (5 bases). The V gene's germline CDR1 is PRHDT and CDR2 FYEKMQ (reference sequence). The V and J ends lost 0 bases and 0 bases respectively, with 6 bases between them. The CDR3 totals 15 residues. The full variable domain, its missing parts supplied by reference TRBV13 and TRBJ1-5, is AAGVIQSPRHLIKEKRETATLKCYPIPRHDTVYWYQQGPGQDPQFLISFYEKMQSDKGSIPDRFSAQQFSDYHSELNMSSLELGDSALYFCASSLGGRSNQPQHFGDGTRLSIL.